This T cell receptor beta chain was recovered during a study of PD-L1 blockade in urothelial cancer. About the research overall: The median T cell count in blood samples was 141,255.

Repertoires were generated with immunoSEQ multiplex PCR, while TCRdb's copy carries only in-frame clones and drops some. This sample has approximately 52,000 clones, with around three quarters found just once. V gave up 6 bases and J gave up 7 bases, with 22 bases separating them. This CDR3 is built from 15 residues. In germline, CDR1 is MNHEY, CDR2 SMNVEV (reference sequence). Sequenced here: PBMCs, sampled around atezolizumab (anti-PD-L1) treatment. The source of this sequence is a man between 70 and 80 years old with urothelial cancer. The V gene is TRBV27, the J gene TRBJ2-7; D may be TRBD1 (6 bases). CDR3 protein: CASSLGTRGRKEQYF. CDR3 in DNA: TGTGCCAGCAGCCTTGGGACCAGGGGCAGGAAAGAGCAGTACTTC.